This TCR beta chain was captured in a study of blood T cell repertoires in COVID-19. Germline CDR1 and CDR2: LGHDT and YNNKEL (reference sequence). CDR3 length: 15 amino acids. The trim removed 3 bases at V and 8 bases at J, leaving 5 bases unmatched. Here immunoSEQ multiplex PCR was the method, and the copy in TCRdb shows in-frame clones only, minus some. The table has about 270,000 clones, about nine tenths seen once; the top ten hold just over 2.5%. The rearrangement links TRBV3-1 (or the pseudogene TRBV3-2) to TRBJ2-1; TRBD2 aligns across 12 bases. The sequencing sample was made of peripheral blood. The receptor comes from a person aged 18 to 30 with COVID-19, enrolled during active disease. The DNA for the CDR3 is TGTGCCAGCAGCCATCTAGCGGGGGGGGCCGATGAGCAGTTCTTC. The encoded protein is CASSHLAGGADEQFF.